Listed below are T cell receptor beta chains from one sample, sequenced in a study of a mutant IDH1 vaccine in newly diagnosed glioma. Sequenced by immunoSEQ multiplex PCR; TCRdb stores in-frame clones only, minus some. This sample yields about 24,000 clones, of which 65% to 80% are seen a single time; around 8% belongs to the top ten. What these receptors recognize is not known. The sample here was PBMCs, taken from a glioma patient whose treatment included an IDH1 peptide vaccine. All receptors come from a man aged 35-49 years with glioma. CDR3s include the opening cysteine and the closing phenylalanine or tryptophan. Each record gives: CDR3 protein, J gene, V gene.

CDR3: CASSLGGGNTGELFF
J: TRBJ2-2
V: TRBV11-3

CDR3: CASSYSNRGVFEKLFF
J: TRBJ1-4
V: TRBV6-5

CDR3: CASSLFFRETQYF
J: TRBJ2-5
V: TRBV27

CDR3: CASSPDRTSYEQYF
J: TRBJ2-7
V: TRBV7-7

CDR3: CSVRKGAGAEAFF
J: TRBJ1-1
V: TRBV29-1

CDR3: CASSYSGGGGYTF
J: TRBJ1-2
V: TRBV6-5

CDR3: CASSQRDSGLYNEQFF
J: TRBJ2-1
V: TRBV4-1

CDR3: CASSPTGTRETQYF
J: TRBJ2-5
V: TRBV7-7

CDR3: CASSLGGSYEQYF
J: TRBJ2-7
V: TRBV27

CDR3: CASSIKGAMNTEAFF
J: TRBJ1-1
V: TRBV19

CDR3: CASSIGRDYEQYF
J: -
V: TRBV19

CDR3: CASLGPSSGNTIYF
J: TRBJ1-3
V: TRBV27

CDR3: CASRAGGTIVGNEQFF
J: TRBJ2-1
V: TRBV2

CDR3: CASSMTVSNTEAFF
J: TRBJ1-1
V: TRBV28

CDR3: CASSVQGARGAEAFF
J: TRBJ1-1
V: TRBV28

CDR3: CASTRRGDRFPGELFF
J: TRBJ2-2
V: TRBV19

CDR3: CASSHPPGGSSTDTQYF
J: TRBJ2-3
V: TRBV7-9

CDR3: CASSFLAGGYNEQFF
J: TRBJ2-1
V: TRBV11-2

CDR3: CAGSHGLDLGDTQYF
J: TRBJ2-3
V: TRBV7-2

CDR3: CASSSGQGDNTGELFF
J: TRBJ2-2
V: TRBV6-6

CDR3: CASSLARGSGNEQFF
J: TRBJ2-1
V: TRBV5-4

CDR3: CASSPDRDSDYEQYF
J: TRBJ2-7
V: TRBV6-5

CDR3: CASSGLGPGANVLTF
J: TRBJ2-6
V: TRBV6-5

CDR3: CASSKGGARADTQYF
J: TRBJ2-3
V: TRBV19

CDR3: CASSGTLAGESYNEQFF
J: TRBJ2-1
V: TRBV5-1

CDR3: CASSYSRSGGGRAFF
J: TRBJ1-1
V: TRBV6-6

CDR3: CASRPSGQGTDTQYF
J: TRBJ2-3
V: TRBV4-1

CDR3: CASSPRTAEAGEQFF
J: TRBJ2-1
V: TRBV6-5

CDR3: CASRGDRRPYEQYF
J: TRBJ2-7
V: TRBV28

CDR3: CASSPQTGVGTDTQYF
J: TRBJ2-3
V: TRBV7-6

CDR3: CSARPGQAEYF
J: TRBJ2-4
V: TRBV20-1

CDR3: CASSRTTSSHQETQYF
J: TRBJ2-5
V: TRBV5-1

CDR3: CASSMGVEKDTQYF
J: TRBJ2-3
V: TRBV19

CDR3: CASSLDGSSLREQFF
J: TRBJ2-1
V: TRBV7-2

CDR3: CASSEGDRTGTQYF
J: TRBJ2-5
V: TRBV10-2

CDR3: CASSQESGGASGRAWEQFF
J: TRBJ2-1
V: TRBV4-3

CDR3: CASSVEAAGNVYEQYF
J: TRBJ2-7
V: TRBV6-1

CDR3: CASAARTYEQYF
J: TRBJ2-7
V: TRBV6-1